A single sample gave rise to the 28 T cell receptor beta chains below, sequenced in a study of T cell responses to AZD1222 COVID-19 vaccine. Here immunoSEQ multiplex PCR was the method, and the copy in TCRdb shows in-frame clones only, minus some. The data show about 140,000 clones, about 86% seen once. The starting material was peripheral blood, obtained on day 0 of AZD1222 vaccination. The receptor set was obtained from an adult in good health.

This chain uses TRBV30 with TRBJ1-1, with a weak D call TRBD1 (6 bases). The CDR3 totals 13 residues. Trimming shortened V by 3 bases and J by 10 bases, and 18 bases separated the two germline ends. In germline, CDR1 is GTSNPN, CDR2 SVGIG (reference sequence). The CDR3 nucleotides are TGTGCCTGGAGCGCATCCGGGGGCCGAGGAGCTTTCTTT. Its translation: CAWSASGGRGAFF.

The V and J genes are TRBV9 and TRBJ1-1; 8 bases are shared with TRBD1. J was trimmed by 5 bases and V by 4 bases; bases with no gene match: 7. This CDR3 is 14 amino acids long. Germline V gives CDR1 SGDLS, CDR2 YYNGEE. CDR3: CASSPRTGRTEAFF. In nucleotides, the CDR3 is TGTGCCAGCAGCCCCCGGACAGGGAGGACTGAAGCTTTCTTT.

In its sample, this clone was seen once. The chain joins TRBV9 to TRBJ2-1, with 7 nucleotides matching TRBD1. Germline values: CDR1 SGDLS, CDR2 YYNGEE. Trimming removed 2 bases from V and 0 bases from J; junction bases left unmatched: 5. The CDR3 covers 16 residues. CDR3 in DNA: TGTGCCAGCAGCGTTAGTGGGGACAGCTCCTACAATGAGCAGTTCTTC. This sequence encodes CASSVSGDSSYNEQFF. Full variable domain (missing parts from reference TRBV9 and TRBJ2-1): DSGVTQTPKHLITATGQRVTLRCSPRSGDLSVYWYQQSLDQGLQFLIQYYNGEERAKGNILERFSAQQFPDLHSELNLSSLELGDSALYFCASSVSGDSSYNEQFFGPGTRLTVL.

The CDR3 region is CASSSTATGTDTQYF. CDR3 coding DNA: TGTGCCAGCAGCAGTACCGCGACGGGGACAGATACGCAGTATTTT. The chain carries TRBV7-6 and TRBJ2-3, with a weak D call TRBD2 (5 bases). Per the germline V gene, CDR1 is SGHVS and CDR2 is FNYEAQ. This CDR3 has 15 amino acids. The V and J ends lost 5 bases and 3 bases respectively, with 15 bases between them.

Remarks on this clone: Additional DNA sequences in this sample encode the identical CDR3. V gene TRBV7-9 combines with J gene TRBJ1-1; D unclear. CDR1 and CDR2 (germline): SEHNR, FQNEAQ (reference sequence). The germline V and J ends were trimmed by 3 bases and 0 bases, with 5 bases remaining between them. The CDR3 runs to 13 residues. The CDR3 nucleotides are TGTGCCAGCAGCTTGTCGGTGAACACTGAAGCTTTCTTT. Translating it yields CASSLSVNTEAFF.

The chain links TRBV3-1 (or the pseudogene TRBV3-2) to TRBJ2-2; TRBD1 agrees at 9 bases. The germline V gene encodes CDR1 LGHDT and CDR2 YNNKEL (reference sequence). J gave up 1 base and V 10 bases, and 4 bases lay outside the gene matches. The CDR3 has 14 amino acids. As DNA, the CDR3 is TGTGCCATAAGACAGGGGGTGAACACCGGGGAGCTGTTTTTT. This sequence encodes CAIRQGVNTGELFF.

This chain joins TRBV5-1 and TRBJ2-7; 11 bases line up with TRBD2. The CDR3 spans 18 residues. Per germline, CDR1 SGHRS and CDR2 YFSETQ. After removal of 0 bases from V and 7 bases from J, the junction contained 15 bases not matched to a gene. The CDR3 protein is CASSLERRLAGIRSEQYF. The CDR3 nucleotides are TGCGCCAGCAGCTTGGAGCGTCGACTAGCGGGAATAAGGTCGGAGCAGTACTTC.

The chain employs TRBV27 and TRBJ1-2; D remains unclear. Germline V CDR1 and CDR2: MNHEY, SMNVEV (reference sequence). This CDR3 has 13 residues. With 0 bases removed from V and 4 bases from J, the gap between germline ends came to 6 bases. CDR3 sequence reads: CASSLSYSYGYTF. The CDR3 region has the DNA TGTGCCAGCAGTTTATCCTACAGCTATGGCTACACCTTC.

The V gene is TRBV4-3, the J gene TRBJ1-5, with no clear D. The germline V gene encodes CDR1 LGHNA and CDR2 YSLEER. The V gene lost 0 bases and the J gene lost 9 bases, with 15 bases spanning the gap. This CDR3 has 15 amino acids. CDR3 residues: CASSQELRIMGPQHF. The DNA for the CDR3 is TGCGCCAGCAGCCAAGAGTTGCGGATAATGGGGCCCCAGCATTTT.

With respect to this clone: Its ends do not fully match the called genes, so a read error is possible. The chain combines TRBV5-5 with TRBJ2-7; 10 bases fit TRBD1. The length of the CDR3 is 14 residues. Germline CDR1 reads SGHKS; CDR2 reads YYEKEE (reference sequence). The CDR3 coding sequence is TGTGCCAGCAGCGAGGGACAGGGGAAATACGGGCAGTACTTC. Translated: CASSEGQGKYGQYF. Filled out from reference TRBV5-5 and TRBJ2-7, the complete variable domain reads DAGVTQSPTHLIKTRGQQVTLRCSPISGHKSVSWYQQVLGQGPQFIFQYYEKEERGRGNFPDRFSARQFPNYSSELNVNALLLGDSALYLCASSEGQGKYGQYFGPGTRLTVT.

CDR3 DNA sequence: TGTGCCATCAGTGATATGGGGACTAGCCGATACAATGAGCAGTTCTTC. Protein: CAISDMGTSRYNEQFF. V is TRBV10-3 and J is TRBJ2-1; 9 bases align to TRBD2. The trim removed 3 bases at V and 4 bases at J, leaving 7 bases unmatched. Germline loops: CDR1 ENHRY, CDR2 SYGVKD. The CDR3 runs to 16 residues.

This clone has a handful of counts. V is TRBV5-1 and J is TRBJ1-5; no definite D call. The CDR3 sequence is 14 residues long. Trimming took off 0 bases at V and 4 bases at J, with 8 bases between the two ends. Germline CDR1 reads SGHRS; CDR2 reads YFSETQ. CDR3 coding DNA: TGCGCCAGCAGCTTGGAAAGCGGTAATCAGCCCCAGCATTTT. Its protein product is CASSLESGNQPQHF.

V gene TRBV5-6 combines with J gene TRBJ2-7; tentative D call: TRBD2 (6 bases). Deletions cut 4 bases from V and 0 bases from J, with 17 bases between. CDR3 length equals 16 residues. Germline V lookup: CDR1 SGHDT, CDR2 YYEEEE. CDR3 bases: TGTGCCAGCAGCCCCCCGGGGACTTTCAGCTCCTACGAGCAGTACTTC. Translating it yields CASSPPGTFSSYEQYF.

The V call is TRBV11-2, the J call TRBJ2-2, with D unclear. Trimming left V 8 bases short and J 3 bases short, with 7 bases between. CDR3 length: 12 amino acids. Germline CDR1 and CDR2: SGHAT and FQNNGV. The CDR3 loop reads CASSWDTGELFF. The CDR3 nucleotides are TGTGCCAGCTCTTGGGACACCGGGGAGCTGTTTTTT. The full variable domain, with the rest looked up from reference TRBV11-2 and TRBJ2-2, is EAGVAQSPRYKIIEKRQSVAFWCNPISGHATLYWYQQILGQGPKLLIQFQNNGVVDDSQLPKDRFSAERLKGVDSTLKIQPAKLEDSAVYLCASSWDTGELFFGEGSRLTVL.

The chain combines TRBV10-3 with TRBJ1-2; possible D gene TRBD1, 5 bases. CDR1 is ENHRY and CDR2 is SYGVKD in the germline V gene. V dropped 5 bases and J dropped 8 bases, with 24 bases sitting between them. The CDR3 runs 16 residues. The DNA of the CDR3 is TGTGCCATCAGTCGAACCGACAGCGGGTCGCCCAAAGGCTACACCTTC. Its translation is CAISRTDSGSPKGYTF.

This chain joins TRBV18 and TRBJ2-1, with TRBD1 identical over 8 bases. Per the germline V gene, CDR1 is KGHSH and CDR2 is LQKENI. The length of the CDR3 is 15 residues. The J segment lost 8 bases and the V segment lost 0 bases, leaving 6 bases of the junction unmatched. CDR3 DNA: TGTGCCAGCTCACCACCGACAGGGGCGCGCGATGAGCAGTTCTTC. Translated, it gives CASSPPTGARDEQFF.

The V call is TRBV28, the J call TRBJ2-7; TRBD1 matches 7 bases. Germline values: CDR1 MDHEN, CDR2 SYDVKM. This CDR3 contains 16 residues. The trim removed 3 bases at V and 0 bases at J, leaving 8 bases unmatched. For the CDR3, the DNA is TGTGCCAGCAGTTTCCCAGGGGGAAAGGACTCCTACGAGCAGTACTTC. Its translation: CASSFPGGKDSYEQYF. Together with reference TRBV28 and TRBJ2-7, the CDR3 gives the full variable domain: DVKVTQSSRYLVKRTGEKVFLECVQDMDHENMFWYRQDPGLGLRLIYFSYDVKMKEKGDIPEGYSVSREKKERFSLILESASTNQTSMYLCASSFPGGKDSYEQYFGPGTRLTVT.

This clone has only one observation. A read error may produce the germline difference seen at one junction end. This chain uses TRBV20-1 with TRBJ1-1; D possibly corresponds to TRBD1 (6 bases). This CDR3 contains 11 residues. Germline CDR1 DFQATT, CDR2 SNEGSKA (reference sequence). The DNA of the CDR3 is TGCAGTGCTGCCCGGGACACCGAAGCTTTCTTT. The encoded protein is CSAARDTEAFF.

V and J are TRBV5-4 and TRBJ1-2, with 8 bases identical to TRBD1. This CDR3 is built from 14 residues. The V and J ends lost 1 base and 4 bases, in that order; junction bases with no gene match: 3. Germline V gives CDR1 SGHNT, CDR2 YYREEE (reference sequence). Here the CDR3 reads CASSLQGQVYGYTF. The DNA of the CDR3 is TGTGCCAGCAGCTTGCAGGGACAGGTCTATGGCTACACCTTC.

This sequence joins TRBV7-3 and TRBJ1-2; D gene unclear. Per the germline V gene, CDR1 is SGHTA and CDR2 is FQGTGA. CDR3 length: 14 residues. Trimming removed 2 bases at V and 8 bases at J, with 15 bases between. The CDR3 DNA is TGTGCCAGCAGCTTAGATAGAGGGTCCATCGGCTACACCTTC. It specifies CASSLDRGSIGYTF.

The chain employs TRBV12-3 or TRBV12-4 and TRBJ1-1; no clear D gene. Between the trimmed V and J ends, which lost 7 bases and 9 bases, there was a span of 12 bases. This CDR3 region has 11 residues. The CDR3 sequence is CASKYSVKAFF. The CDR3 DNA reads as TGTGCCAGCAAGTACAGCGTGAAAGCTTTCTTT.

This clone was picked up one time. This chain links TRBV9 with TRBJ1-1; no definite D call. The germline gives CDR1 SGDLS, CDR2 YYNGEE. This CDR3 contains 14 residues. Trimming cost V 2 bases and J 4 bases, with 12 bases left between them. This CDR3 is CASSVGVLATEAFF. The CDR3 coding sequence is TGTGCCAGCAGCGTGGGCGTTTTGGCCACTGAAGCTTTCTTT.

J is TRBJ1-1 and V is TRBV9, with D possibly matching TRBD1 (6 bases). Trimming shortened V by 4 bases and J by 0 bases, and 13 bases separated the two germline ends. The CDR3 is 15 amino acids. CDR1 is SGDLS and CDR2 is YYNGEE in the germline V gene. In DNA, the CDR3 is TGTGCCAGCAGCCCGGGCGGACAGATGAACACTGAAGCTTTCTTT. Its protein is CASSPGGQMNTEAFF. The whole variable domain, filled in from reference TRBV9 and TRBJ1-1, reads DSGVTQTPKHLITATGQRVTLRCSPRSGDLSVYWYQQSLDQGLQFLIQYYNGEERAKGNILERFSAQQFPDLHSELNLSSLELGDSALYFCASSPGGQMNTEAFFGQGTRLTVV.

The genes are TRBV29-1 and TRBJ2-1; possible D gene TRBD2, 6 bases. The CDR3 length is 12 residues. Germline V lookup: CDR1 SQVTM, CDR2 ANQGSEA. Trimming pared 4 bases from V and 6 bases from J, leaving 10 bases between. The CDR3 protein is CSVVSSVNEQFF. The CDR3 coding sequence is TGCAGCGTTGTTTCTAGCGTCAATGAGCAGTTCTTC.

V usage is TRBV27 and J usage is TRBJ1-6; D call uncertain. The germline V gene has CDR1 MNHEY and CDR2 SMNVEV (reference sequence). The CDR3 has 14 residues. Trimming removed 2 bases from V and 9 bases from J, with 11 bases in between. The CDR3 nucleotides read TGTGCCAGCAGTTTAAACGGGGTGGGTTCACCCCTCCACTTT. Its protein product is CASSLNGVGSPLHF.

This chain links TRBV5-4 with TRBJ1-4; a possible D gene is TRBD1 (6 bases). Germline loops: CDR1 SGHNT, CDR2 YYREEE (reference sequence). Trimming cost V 3 bases and J 4 bases, with 10 bases left between them. The CDR3 sequence is 14 residues long. For the CDR3, the DNA is TGTGCCAGCAGCTCGGACAGATATAATGAAAAACTGTTTTTT. Protein product: CASSSDRYNEKLFF.

This clone is a singleton in its sample. The chain has TRBV13 and TRBJ1-2, with a weak D call TRBD1 (6 bases). Germline V gene lookup returns CDR1 PRHDT and CDR2 FYEKMQ (reference sequence). There are 16 residues in the CDR3. V dropped 5 bases and J dropped 8 bases, with 24 bases sitting between them. In nucleotides, the CDR3 is TGTGCCAGCAGCGCCGTTACAGGGCCAGGCCAGGGCGGCTACACCTTC. As protein: CASSAVTGPGQGGYTF. The whole variable domain, remainder taken from reference TRBV13 and TRBJ1-2, is AAGVIQSPRHLIKEKRETATLKCYPIPRHDTVYWYQQGPGQDPQFLISFYEKMQSDKGSIPDRFSAQQFSDYHSELNMSSLELGDSALYFCASSAVTGPGQGGYTFGSGTRLTVV.

The chain combines TRBV6-6 with TRBJ2-2, with a possible D match to TRBD2 (6 bases). The germline V and J ends were trimmed by 5 bases and 5 bases, with 12 bases remaining between them. CDR1 is MNHNY, CDR2 SVGAGI, per germline (reference sequence). The CDR3 contains 14 residues. CDR3 nucleotides: TGTGCCAGCAGTCCCTTGGGGGGAACCGGGGAGCTGTTTTTT. Translated, it gives CASSPLGGTGELFF.